Below, 17 T cell receptor beta chains from the same sample are listed, as sequenced in a study of T cells in localized non-small cell lung cancer. Clones were read by immunoSEQ multiplex PCR, and TCRdb kept only the in-frame ones, dropping some. Among 35,000 to 45,000 clones listed, about nine tenths were seen once. The sample consisted of peripheral blood, taken before any cancer treatment. All receptors derive from a female donor older than 55 with stage I squamous cell lung carcinoma.

The chain has TRBV5-5 and TRBJ2-5; TRBD1 matches 8 bases. CDR3 length: 16 amino acids. The V gene end was trimmed by 2 bases and the J gene end by 5 bases; junction bases not matched to a gene: 11. Germline V gene data show CDR1 as SGHKS and CDR2 as YYEKEE (reference sequence). The CDR3 region has the DNA TGTGCCAGCAGCTTCGGGCAGGGGGCGAGTCGGGAGACCCAGTACTTC. This codes for CASSFGQGASRETQYF.

This rearrangement joins TRBV2 to TRBJ2-5; 12 bases are a match to TRBD2. Germline V gene lookup returns CDR1 SNHLY and CDR2 FYNNEI. The V and J ends lost 4 bases and 5 bases, in that order; junction bases with no gene match: 2. This CDR3 contains 14 residues. The CDR3 region is CASSGLAGVETQYF. CDR3 DNA: TGTGCCAGCAGTGGACTAGCGGGAGTGGAGACCCAGTACTTC.

The V gene is TRBV7-9, the J gene TRBJ1-3; perhaps TRBD1 as D (5 bases). V lost 4 bases and J lost 5, with 9 bases in between. Germline V gene lookup returns CDR1 SEHNR and CDR2 FQNEAQ (reference sequence). The length of the CDR3 is 13 residues. CDR3 amino acids: CASSSPGRNTIYF. CDR3 coding DNA: TGTGCCAGCAGCTCCCCGGGGCGAAACACCATATATTTT.

The chain joins TRBV29-1 to TRBJ1-2; D might be TRBD1 (6 bases). CDR1 SQVTM and CDR2 ANQGSEA come from the germline V gene. The germline V and J ends were trimmed by 3 bases and 7 bases, with 12 bases remaining between them. The CDR3 totals 12 residues. CDR3 DNA: TGCAGCGTTGATGTGGGGGCCGCTGGCTACACCTTC. Translated, it gives CSVDVGAAGYTF.

For the CDR3, the DNA is TGTGCCAGTAGTCCCGGGGCCGGGAGGTACAATGAGCAGTTCTTC. This translates into CASSPGAGRYNEQFF. J is TRBJ2-1 and V is TRBV19; the match to TRBD2 covers 7 bases. The CDR3 is made up of 15 amino acids. V lost 5 bases and J lost 4; bases outside the gene matches: 8. Per germline, CDR1 LNHDA and CDR2 SQIVND (reference sequence). Looking up the rest from reference TRBV19 and TRBJ2-1 gives the full variable domain: DGGITQSPKYLFRKEGQNVTLSCEQNLNHDAMYWYRQDPGQGLRLIYYSQIVNDFQKGDIAEGYSVSREKKESFPLTVTSAQKNPTAFYLCASSPGAGRYNEQFFGPGTRLTVL.

This clone was picked up one time. This chain links TRBV7-9 with TRBJ2-1; perhaps TRBD2 as D (6 bases). In germline, CDR1 is SEHNR, CDR2 FQNEAQ (reference sequence). Trimming took 5 bases from V and 10 from J, leaving 18 bases between them. This CDR3 comprises 14 residues. CDR3 amino acids: CASSPDPRGWEQFF. The CDR3 region has the DNA TGTGCCAGCAGCCCAGACCCTCGGGGGTGGGAGCAGTTCTTC.

This chain links TRBV9 with TRBJ1-3; D gene uncertain. The CDR3 contains 14 residues. Trimming shortened V by 2 bases and J by 8 bases, and 14 bases separated the two germline ends. CDR1 is SGDLS and CDR2 is YYNGEE in the germline V gene. The CDR3 DNA reads as TGTGCCAGCAGCGTTGGCCCCACTACAGACACCATATATTTT. Protein product: CASSVGPTTDTIYF.

This sequence joins TRBV4-3 and TRBJ1-5; the D is unclear. This CDR3 has 18 amino acids. Germline values: CDR1 LGHNA, CDR2 YSLEER. The V end was cut by 0 bases, the J end by 0 bases, with 15 bases between. The chain's CDR3 is CASSQELGRWGSNQPQHF. The CDR3 DNA follows: TGCGCCAGCAGCCAAGAACTTGGGCGTTGGGGTAGCAATCAGCCCCAGCATTTT.

The sample holds a few counts of this clone. The rearrangement links TRBV5-6 to TRBJ1-1, with D possibly matching TRBD1 (5 bases). Germline CDR1 reads SGHDT; CDR2 reads YYEEEE. The V gene lost 4 bases and the J gene lost 4 bases, with 11 bases spanning the gap. The CDR3 runs to 13 residues. In DNA, the CDR3 is TGTGCCAGCAGCGAGGGGAAACGCACTGAAGCTTTCTTT. This gives the protein CASSEGKRTEAFF.

This sequence joins TRBV5-1 and TRBJ1-1; 7 nucleotides agree with TRBD1. The germline gives CDR1 SGHRS, CDR2 YFSETQ. The V segment lost 4 bases and the J segment 0 bases; nucleotides outside the gene matches: 9. This CDR3 contains 16 residues. DNA of the CDR3: TGCGCCAGCAGCAGCGGGACAGAACGCATGAACACTGAAGCTTTCTTT. Translation gives CASSSGTERMNTEAFF. The full variable domain, completed using reference TRBV5-1 and TRBJ1-1, is KAGVTQTPRYLIKTRGQQVTLSCSPISGHRSVSWYQQTPGQGLQFLFEYFSETQRNKGNFPGRFSGRQFSNSRSEMNVSTLELGDSALYLCASSSGTERMNTEAFFGQGTRLTVV.

V and J are TRBV19 and TRBJ2-1, with D unresolved. V was shortened by 9 bases and J by 0 bases, with 15 bases between the two germline ends. This CDR3 region has 15 residues. Per germline, CDR1 LNHDA and CDR2 SQIVND (reference sequence). CDR3 region: CASTTLSSSYNEQFF. The CDR3 nucleotides read TGTGCCAGCACGACCCTCAGTAGCTCCTACAATGAGCAGTTCTTC. The full variable domain, its missing parts supplied by reference TRBV19 and TRBJ2-1, is DGGITQSPKYLFRKEGQNVTLSCEQNLNHDAMYWYRQDPGQGLRLIYYSQIVNDFQKGDIAEGYSVSREKKESFPLTVTSAQKNPTAFYLCASTTLSSSYNEQFFGPGTRLTVL.

V and J are TRBV6-5 and TRBJ1-4, with 8 bases fitting TRBD1. Germline CDR1 and CDR2: MNHEY and SVGAGI. V lost 6 bases and J lost 9; bases outside the gene matches: 9. The CDR3 runs to 14 residues. CDR3 DNA sequence: TGTGCCAGCAGCCCCAGGGGGCGCGGCCAAAAACTGTTTTTT. As protein: CASSPRGRGQKLFF.

This chain uses TRBV6-6 with TRBJ2-5, with a tentative D call TRBD2 (5 bases). Deletions cut 8 bases from V and 5 bases from J, with 15 bases between. This CDR3 is 13 amino acids long. In germline, CDR1 is MNHNY, CDR2 SVGAGI (reference sequence). The CDR3 loop reads CASRGLQGETQYF. In DNA, the CDR3 is TGTGCCAGCCGAGGACTTCAAGGGGAGACCCAGTACTTC.

This rearrangement joins TRBV9 to TRBJ1-5, with D tentatively TRBD1 (5 bases). The CDR3 spans 15 residues. Germline CDR1 and CDR2: SGDLS and YYNGEE. V lost 0 bases, J lost 5 bases, and 12 bases lay in between. In nucleotides, the CDR3 is TGTGCCAGCAGCGTAGATACAGGACATGATCAGCCCCAGCATTTT. Amino acids: CASSVDTGHDQPQHF.

The chain joins TRBV6-1 to TRBJ1-1; 7 nucleotides agree with TRBD1. V was clipped by 1 base and J by 1 base; unmatched bases: 0. Germline assignment: CDR1 MNHNS and CDR2 SASEGT. This CDR3 has 14 residues. CDR3 loop: CASSEDRGNTEAFF. The DNA for the CDR3 is TGTGCCAGCAGTGAAGACAGGGGGAACACTGAAGCTTTCTTT.

V is TRBV7-9 and J is TRBJ1-1; perhaps TRBD1 as D (5 bases). CDR1 SEHNR and CDR2 FQNEAQ come from the germline V gene (reference sequence). The V gene lost 1 base and the J gene lost 4 bases, with 13 bases spanning the gap. The CDR3 totals 15 residues. The CDR3 DNA follows: TGTGCCAGCAGCTTAGGGGGGAGGGCGGCCACTGAAGCTTTCTTT. Its protein product is CASSLGGRAATEAFF.

V gene TRBV7-9 combines with J gene TRBJ2-1, with D tentatively TRBD2 (5 bases). Germline V gene sequence: CDR1 SEHNR, CDR2 FQNEAQ (reference sequence). This CDR3 spans 13 amino acids. Deletions cut 0 bases from V and 10 bases from J, with 10 bases between. The CDR3 nucleotides read TGTGCCAGCAGCTTAGCGGGAGCGGTAGAGCAGTTCTTC. It encodes CASSLAGAVEQFF.